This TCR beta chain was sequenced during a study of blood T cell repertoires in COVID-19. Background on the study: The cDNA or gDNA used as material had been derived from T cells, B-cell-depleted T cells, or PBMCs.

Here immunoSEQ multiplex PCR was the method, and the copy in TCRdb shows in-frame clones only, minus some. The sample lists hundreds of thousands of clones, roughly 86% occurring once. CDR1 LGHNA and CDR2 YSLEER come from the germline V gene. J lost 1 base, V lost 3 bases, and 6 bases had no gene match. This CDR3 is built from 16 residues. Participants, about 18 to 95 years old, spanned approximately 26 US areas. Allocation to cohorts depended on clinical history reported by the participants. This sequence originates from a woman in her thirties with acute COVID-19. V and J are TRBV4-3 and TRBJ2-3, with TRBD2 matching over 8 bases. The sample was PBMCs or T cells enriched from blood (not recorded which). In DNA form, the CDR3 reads TGCGCCAGCAGCCAGTCCTGGCGGGGGGGCACAGATACGCAGTATTTT. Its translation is CASSQSWRGGTDTQYF.